This T cell receptor beta chain was obtained from a study of cytomegalovirus exposure and HLA in healthy donors. On this clone itself: What it recognizes is unknown.

Researchers ran the PCR with 60 Vbeta and 13 Jbeta primers. Measured with immunoSEQ multiplex PCR; TCRdb has only the in-frame clones, and not every one. The table records about 190,000 clones, more than 70% of them present only once. Findings of the study overall: Judged likely to be a sequencing artifact was a cluster of highly shared sequence variants.

V gave up 2 bases and J gave up 7 bases; unmatched junction bases: 18. The CDR3 loop spans 18 amino acids. From germline, CDR1 is SNHLY and CDR2 FYNNEI. The source of this sequence is a young man in good health and CMV-seropositive. The chain carries TRBV2 and TRBJ2-5, with 8 bases lining up with TRBD1. The sequenced material came from PBMCs. In DNA form, the CDR3 reads TGTGCCAGCAGTGAACATCAGGGGGCTAGCTTCGGCTACGCGACCCAGTACTTC. Translated, it gives CASSEHQGASFGYATQYF.